This T cell receptor beta chain was sequenced during a study of cytomegalovirus exposure and HLA in healthy donors. Study overall: Roughly 180 million T cells yielded 100 million to 130 million unique TCR beta sequences, as an earlier analysis found. Study-level results: There were under 200 TCR beta chains listed as cytomegalovirus-associated.

Each donor was nominally healthy when sampled (though unrecorded immune exposures were likely). This clone was observed a handful of times. Its target is unknown. The CDR3 extends over 11 amino acids. Germline V lookup: CDR1 SGHTS, CDR2 YDEGEE. In the PCR, 60 Vbeta and 13 Jbeta primers were used. The method was immunoSEQ multiplex PCR; TCRdb's version includes in-frame clones alone and lacks a portion of them. The table includes 95,000 to 150,000 clones, approximately 15% detected once. The sequenced sample consisted of PBMCs. The chain combines TRBV5-8 with TRBJ2-7; 7 nucleotides line up with TRBD2. This clonotype originated in a woman aged 18-29 years in good health and CMV-seronegative. Written as DNA, the CDR3 is TGTGCCAGCAGCTTGGCCGGGAGGAAGTTAGTC. As protein: CASSLAGRKLV.